The 3 T cell receptor beta chains listed next were all sequenced from one sample in a study of blood T cell repertoires in COVID-19. The data were produced by immunoSEQ multiplex PCR, yet TCRdb's version contains in-frame clones alone and is incomplete. The table lists 60,000 or so clones, approximately 89% of them singletons. The material sequenced was peripheral blood. Source of these receptors: a woman in her sixties with active COVID-19.

The gene calls are TRBV7-2 and TRBJ2-5; D possibly corresponds to TRBD2 (6 bases). Trimming took off 6 bases at V and 7 bases at J, with 15 bases between the two ends. Germline loops: CDR1 SGHTA, CDR2 FQGNSA. The CDR3 is 13 amino acids. CDR3 sequence (DNA): TGTGCCAGCAGTGCGGGACCCCCCGCGACCCAGTACTTC. Translating gives CASSAGPPATQYF.

This sequence joins TRBV6-5 and TRBJ2-7, with TRBD2 as a possible D gene (6 bases). The CDR3 totals 12 residues. Germline V gene lookup returns CDR1 MNHEY and CDR2 SVGAGI. V lost 6 bases and J 0 bases, leaving 6 bases between the germline ends. The CDR3 protein is CASRGLSYEQYF. The CDR3 DNA sequence: TGTGCCAGCAGGGGACTCTCCTACGAGCAGTACTTC.

The V call is TRBV7-8, the J call TRBJ1-4; 10 nucleotides align to TRBD1. The V segment lost 5 bases and the J segment 3 bases; nucleotides outside the gene matches: 9. The CDR3 is made up of 17 amino acids. CDR1 is SGHVS, CDR2 FQNEAQ, per germline. The CDR3 sequence: CASSPRDRGIANEKLFF. DNA of the CDR3: TGTGCCAGCAGCCCCCGGGACAGGGGAATTGCTAATGAAAAACTGTTTTTT.